This TCR beta chain was sequenced in a study of cytomegalovirus exposure and HLA in healthy donors. Study outcomes and limitations: In the 120 validation repertoires, 85% to 95% of cluster scores exceeded 0, per a later analysis. Researchers counted around 180 TCR beta chains as cytomegalovirus-associated. Researchers reported that a few CMV-associated chains were confirmed in vitro as CMV antigen-specific.

TCRdb's copy holds only in-frame clones and misses some; the assay was immunoSEQ multiplex PCR. Here the sample spans approximately 110,000 clones, approximately 94% being singletons. A remark on this clone: Its antigen is as yet unknown.

The V and J ends lost 3 bases and 4 bases respectively, with 12 bases between them. The CDR3 extends over 14 amino acids. Germline loops: CDR1 MGHRA, CDR2 YSYEKL. The rearrangement joins TRBV4-1 to TRBJ1-1; a weak D match, TRBD1 (6 bases). The sequenced sample was PBMCs. The clonotype comes from a woman under 30 in good health and CMV-seronegative. The CDR3 is CASSQIGQRTEAFF. CDR3 nucleotides: TGCGCCAGCAGCCAGATAGGACAGCGCACTGAAGCTTTCTTT.